A single sample is the source of the 23 T cell receptor beta chains below, sequenced in a study of cytomegalovirus exposure and HLA in healthy donors. Primers for the PCR totalled 60 Vbeta and 13 Jbeta. Method: immunoSEQ multiplex PCR; TCRdb's copy keeps in-frame clones and lacks some. The sample has under 150,000 clones, roughly 78% seen once. Sequencing input: PBMCs. These receptors came from a male donor in good health and CMV-seronegative.

The chain employs TRBV19 and TRBJ2-3; 13 nucleotides agree with TRBD2. V lost 5 bases, J lost 4 bases, and 3 bases stayed unmatched. There are 15 residues in the CDR3. Germline V lookup: CDR1 LNHDA, CDR2 SQIVND (reference sequence). In DNA form, the CDR3 reads TGTGCCAGTAGTGTAACTAGCGGGGGGGCAGATACGCAGTATTTT. Protein product: CASSVTSGGADTQYF.

The J gene is TRBJ1-4, the V gene TRBV11-2; TRBD1 agrees at 7 bases. Per germline, CDR1 SGHAT and CDR2 FQNNGV. With V trimmed by 5 bases and J by 6 bases, 9 bases remained unmatched. This CDR3 spans 15 amino acids. The CDR3 here is CASSPGTAWDEKLFF. Here the CDR3 DNA reads TGTGCCAGCAGCCCAGGGACAGCCTGGGATGAAAAACTGTTTTTT.

The chain recombines TRBV11-2 with TRBJ1-5; D not resolved. Germline loops: CDR1 SGHAT, CDR2 FQNNGV. There are 16 residues in the CDR3. V was shortened by 2 bases and J by 6 bases, with 17 bases between the two germline ends. The CDR3 region is CASSLSYRITSQPQHF. CDR3 bases: TGTGCCAGCAGCTTATCTTACAGAATTACGAGTCAGCCCCAGCATTTT.

The V call is TRBV30, the J call TRBJ1-4, with 8 bases fitting TRBD1. CDR3 length: 15 amino acids. V lost 3 bases, J lost 8 bases, and 11 bases stayed unmatched. The germline CDR1 and CDR2 sequences are GTSNPN and SVGIG (reference sequence). For the CDR3, the DNA is TGTGCCTGGAGCCCAGGGGGCCGAGCCAGGGAAAAACTGTTTTTT. It encodes CAWSPGGRAREKLFF.

The chain combines TRBV9 with TRBJ1-1, with D tentatively TRBD1 (6 bases). V was shortened by 3 bases and J by 4 bases, with 16 bases between the two germline ends. The CDR3 is 15 amino acids. The germline V gene encodes CDR1 SGDLS and CDR2 YYNGEE. CDR3 protein: CASSEPMGAGTEAFF. In nucleotides, the CDR3 is TGTGCCAGCAGCGAGCCAATGGGGGCTGGCACTGAAGCTTTCTTT.

The chain combines TRBV9 with TRBJ2-7; 8 nucleotides match TRBD1. There are 13 residues in the CDR3. The germline CDR1 and CDR2 sequences are SGDLS and YYNGEE. The V and J ends lost 7 bases and 3 bases, in that order; junction bases with no gene match: 6. The chain's CDR3 is CASARGPGYEQYF. Written as DNA, the CDR3 is TGTGCCAGCGCCAGGGGGCCGGGCTACGAGCAGTACTTC.

The chain has TRBV9 and TRBJ1-4; 7 bases are a match to TRBD1. Looked up from germline, CDR1 is SGDLS and CDR2 is YYNGEE. V gave up 3 bases and J gave up 4 bases; unmatched junction bases: 6. This CDR3 comprises 15 residues. The CDR3 reads CASSGQTGRNEKLFF. DNA for the CDR3: TGTGCCAGCAGCGGACAGACAGGGCGTAATGAAAAACTGTTTTTT.

The V call is TRBV2, the J call TRBJ1-4, with D perhaps matching TRBD1 (6 bases). V was cut by 8 bases and J by 12 bases, with 28 bases left in between. CDR1 and CDR2 (germline): SNHLY, FYNNEI. This CDR3 contains 16 residues. CDR3 amino acids: CASRRGSFGEGLQLFF. Written as DNA, the CDR3 is TGTGCCAGCCGCAGGGGCAGTTTCGGAGAAGGACTCCAACTGTTTTTT.

The chain is built from TRBV2 and TRBJ2-7; D gene ambiguous. Trimming pared 5 bases from V and 3 bases from J, leaving 11 bases between. The CDR3 sequence is 13 residues long. Germline V CDR1 and CDR2: SNHLY, FYNNEI. The CDR3 DNA reads TGTGCCAGCAGTCTAAAGCCAAGCTACGAGCAGTACTTC. Encoded protein: CASSLKPSYEQYF.

V is TRBV10-3 and J is TRBJ2-1, with D unclear. The CDR3 extends over 16 amino acids. Germline V gene sequence: CDR1 ENHRY, CDR2 SYGVKD. With 0 bases removed from V and 4 bases from J, the gap between germline ends came to 13 bases. CDR3 sequence reads: CAISESTAAKYNEQFF. As DNA, the CDR3 is TGTGCCATCAGTGAGTCGACCGCGGCGAAATACAATGAGCAGTTCTTC.

The CDR3 here is CASSGQGLGYTF. CDR3 DNA: TGTGCCAGCAGTGGACAGGGGCTTGGCTACACCTTC. J is TRBJ1-2 and V is TRBV6-1; 8 bases are a match to TRBD1. Germline CDR1 is MNHNS and CDR2 is SASEGT. The CDR3 contains 12 residues. V shed 4 bases, J shed 7 bases, and the junction held 2 bases outside the gene matches.

Here the CDR3 DNA reads TGTGCCAGCAGTTACAGTCGGGGAGGAGATACGCAGTATTTT. It translates to CASSYSRGGDTQYF. The V gene is TRBV6-5, the J gene TRBJ2-3, with D tentatively TRBD2 (6 bases). Germline V lookup: CDR1 MNHEY, CDR2 SVGAGI. The V gene lost 2 bases and the J gene lost 5 bases, with 11 bases spanning the gap. The CDR3 runs to 14 residues.

This clone appeared once. The chain carries TRBV27 and TRBJ1-1, with TRBD1 as a possible D gene (6 bases). Per the germline V gene, CDR1 is MNHEY and CDR2 is SMNVEV (reference sequence). The CDR3 sequence is 14 residues long. V was clipped by 7 bases and J by 2 bases, with 14 bases between them. CDR3: CASTRTGINTEAFF. As DNA, the CDR3 is TGTGCCAGCACAAGAACAGGGATAAACACTGAAGCTTTCTTT.

The gene calls are TRBV7-2 and TRBJ1-4, with D uncertain. Germline-derived CDR1 and CDR2 are SGHTA and FQGNSA. The CDR3 loop spans 17 amino acids. The V end was cut by 2 bases, the J end by 0 bases, with 13 bases between. This chain's CDR3 is CASSLQAWASTNEKLFF. The CDR3 DNA is TGTGCCAGCAGCTTACAAGCCTGGGCCTCAACTAATGAAAAACTGTTTTTT.

The chain has TRBV7-9 and TRBJ1-4; 8 bases map to TRBD1. The germline V gene has CDR1 SEHNR and CDR2 FQNEAQ (reference sequence). CDR3 length equals 17 residues. The V segment lost 6 bases and the J segment 4 bases; nucleotides outside the gene matches: 13. The CDR3, as DNA: TGTGCCAGCAGTACTACCCGGGGGACAGGCCTTAATGAAAAACTGTTTTTT. Translation gives CASSTTRGTGLNEKLFF.

In its sample, this clone was seen a few times. The CDR3, as DNA: TGTGCCAGCAGCGTAGGGGGGCCTACCTACAATGAGCAGTTCTTC. It specifies CASSVGGPTYNEQFF. The chain joins TRBV9 to TRBJ2-1, with D possibly TRBD1 on 6 matching bases. CDR3 length equals 15 residues. The germline CDR1 and CDR2 sequences are SGDLS and YYNGEE. Trimming removed 0 bases from V and 2 bases from J, with 9 bases in between.

The chain carries TRBV5-1 and TRBJ1-2; weak D call: TRBD1 (5 bases). Germline CDR1 SGHRS, CDR2 YFSETQ. V was pared by 0 bases and J by 8 bases, with 11 bases between. This CDR3 has 13 amino acids. DNA for the CDR3: TGCGCCAGCAGCTTGGAGGGGACTCAGGGCTACACCTTC. Amino acids: CASSLEGTQGYTF.

V usage is TRBV7-2 and J usage is TRBJ2-5; 9 positions agree with TRBD1. Germline V lookup: CDR1 SGHTA, CDR2 FQGNSA. Trimming removed 4 bases from V and 1 base from J; junction bases left unmatched: 4. The CDR3 consists of 15 residues. The CDR3 DNA sequence: TGTGCCAGCAGCTCGGGACAGGGATTCCAAGAGACCCAGTACTTC. As protein: CASSSGQGFQETQYF.

The V call is TRBV29-1, the J call TRBJ2-7; 13 positions match TRBD2. CDR1 is SQVTM and CDR2 is ANQGSEA in the germline V gene. The CDR3 totals 13 residues. The V segment lost 6 bases and the J segment 6 bases; nucleotides outside the gene matches: 5. CDR3 nucleotides: TGCAGCGTGACTAGCGGGAGGACCCTCGAGCAGTACTTC. Translation gives CSVTSGRTLEQYF.

This sequence joins TRBV9 and TRBJ1-2, with D maybe TRBD1 (6 bases). With 4 bases removed from V and 2 bases from J, the gap between germline ends came to 18 bases. Per the germline V gene, CDR1 is SGDLS and CDR2 is YYNGEE. This CDR3 is 16 amino acids long. The chain's CDR3 is CASSPGQGKPNYGYTF. The CDR3 coding sequence is TGTGCCAGCAGCCCCGGCCAGGGGAAGCCCAACTATGGCTACACCTTC.

This clone came up once. This chain links TRBV5-5 with TRBJ2-7, with TRBD2 matching 7 bases. Germline CDR1 SGHKS, CDR2 YYEKEE (reference sequence). The CDR3 spans 14 residues. The V gene end was trimmed by 0 bases and the J gene end by 6 bases; junction bases not matched to a gene: 6. The CDR3 DNA follows: TGTGCCAGCAGCTTGGCGGTCAGGGAGGGCGAGCAGTACTTC. It codes for CASSLAVREGEQYF.

Points on this clone: Relative to the germline gene, one junction end is altered; a read error may explain this. J is TRBJ2-5 and V is TRBV5-1; 13 nucleotides match TRBD2. This CDR3 region has 18 residues. Germline lookup yields CDR1 SGHRS and CDR2 YFSETQ. The CDR3 DNA reads TGCGCCAGCAGCTTGAGAACTAGCGGGGGGGCCTCTTCAGAGGCCCAGTACTTC. Its translation is CASSLRTSGGASSEAQYF. Complete variable domain (other parts from reference TRBV5-1 and TRBJ2-5): KAGVTQTPRYLIKTRGQQVTLSCSPISGHRSVSWYQQTPGQGLQFLFEYFSETQRNKGNFPGRFSGRQFSNSRSEMNVSTLELGDSALYLCASSLRTSGGASSEAQYFGPGTRLLVL.

The rearrangement uses TRBV5-6 and TRBJ1-2; 7 nucleotides match TRBD1. Germline CDR1 and CDR2: SGHDT and YYEEEE. The CDR3 contains 15 residues. Trimming took 4 bases from V and 4 from J; bases not matched to a gene: 10. CDR3 sequence reads: CASSLDRDAGYGYTF. For the CDR3, the DNA is TGTGCCAGCAGCCTCGACAGGGATGCCGGCTATGGCTACACCTTC.